The text below deals with one T cell receptor (beta chain). Its antigen is not known. The data were taken from a study of cytomegalovirus exposure and HLA in healthy donors. Study-wide points: In most subjects, TCR beta sequences reportedly gave accurate predictions of HLA-A and HLA-B alleles. Usually a TCR sequence was rare, but some public TCRs were found in many donors.

PCR involved 60 Vbeta and 13 Jbeta primers. Only in-frame clones appear in the TCRdb table, and some are missing; sequencing was by immunoSEQ multiplex PCR. Among 150,000 to 200,000 clones listed, around 77% were seen once. V shed 5 bases and J shed 5 bases, with 16 bases lying between them. CDR1 and CDR2 (germline): MDHEN, SYDVKM. There are 15 residues in the CDR3. Sequencing was carried out using PBMCs. The rearrangement uses TRBV28 and TRBJ1-5, with D unresolved. The sequence was obtained from a man aged 25-40 years in good health and CMV-seronegative. The CDR3 DNA reads as TGTGCCAGCAGTCCCGTGGTGAGTCGCCATCAGCCCCAGCATTTT. The encoded protein is CASSPVVSRHQPQHF.